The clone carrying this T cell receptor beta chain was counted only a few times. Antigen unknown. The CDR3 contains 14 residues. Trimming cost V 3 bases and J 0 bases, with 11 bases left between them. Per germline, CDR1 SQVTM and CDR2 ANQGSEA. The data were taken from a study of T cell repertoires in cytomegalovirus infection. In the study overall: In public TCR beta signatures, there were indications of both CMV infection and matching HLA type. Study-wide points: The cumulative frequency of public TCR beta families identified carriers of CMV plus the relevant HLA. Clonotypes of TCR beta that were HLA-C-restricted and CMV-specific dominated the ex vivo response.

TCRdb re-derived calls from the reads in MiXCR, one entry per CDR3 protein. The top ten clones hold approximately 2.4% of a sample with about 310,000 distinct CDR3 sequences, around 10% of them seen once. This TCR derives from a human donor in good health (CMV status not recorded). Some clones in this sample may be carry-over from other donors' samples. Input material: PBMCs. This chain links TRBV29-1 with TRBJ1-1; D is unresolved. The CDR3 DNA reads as TGCAGCGTTGATATTACGGGCCTGAACACTGAAGCTTTCTTT. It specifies CSVDITGLNTEAFF.